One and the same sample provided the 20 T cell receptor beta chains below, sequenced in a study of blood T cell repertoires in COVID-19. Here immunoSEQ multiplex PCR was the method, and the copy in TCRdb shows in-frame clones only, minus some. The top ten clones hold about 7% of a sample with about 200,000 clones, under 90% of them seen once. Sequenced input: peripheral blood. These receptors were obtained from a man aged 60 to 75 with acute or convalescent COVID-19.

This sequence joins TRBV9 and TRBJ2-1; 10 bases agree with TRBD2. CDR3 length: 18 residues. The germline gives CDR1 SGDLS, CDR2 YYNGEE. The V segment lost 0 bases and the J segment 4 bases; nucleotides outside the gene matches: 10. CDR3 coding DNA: TGTGCCAGCAGCGTAGCCCGAGGGGGAGCGGGAGGGTACAATGAGCAGTTCTTC. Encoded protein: CASSVARGGAGGYNEQFF.

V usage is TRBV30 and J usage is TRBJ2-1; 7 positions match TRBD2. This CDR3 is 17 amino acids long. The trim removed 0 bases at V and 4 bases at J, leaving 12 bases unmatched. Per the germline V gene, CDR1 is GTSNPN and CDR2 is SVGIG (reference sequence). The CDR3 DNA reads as TGTGCCTGGAGTGTAGCAAGTGGGCTAGCGGCTTACAATGAGCAGTTCTTC. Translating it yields CAWSVASGLAAYNEQFF.

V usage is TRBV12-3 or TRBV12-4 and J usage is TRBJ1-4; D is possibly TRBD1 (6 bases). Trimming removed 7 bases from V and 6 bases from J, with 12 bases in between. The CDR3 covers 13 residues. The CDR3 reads CASTSPGDEKLFF. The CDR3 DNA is TGTGCCAGCACATCGCCAGGGGATGAAAAACTGTTTTTT.

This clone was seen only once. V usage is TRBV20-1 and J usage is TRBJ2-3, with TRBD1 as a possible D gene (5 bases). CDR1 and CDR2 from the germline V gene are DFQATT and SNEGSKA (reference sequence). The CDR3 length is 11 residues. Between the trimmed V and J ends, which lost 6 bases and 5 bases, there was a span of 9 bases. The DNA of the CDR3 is TGCAGTGCGGGGCCACAAGATACGCAGTATTTT. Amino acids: CSAGPQDTQYF.

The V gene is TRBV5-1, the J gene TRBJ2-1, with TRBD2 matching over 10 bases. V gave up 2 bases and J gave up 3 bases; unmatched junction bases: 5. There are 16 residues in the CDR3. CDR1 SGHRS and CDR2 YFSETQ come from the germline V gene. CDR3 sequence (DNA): TGCGCCAGCAGCTTCTTCGGACTAGCGGACTACAATGAGCAGTTCTTC. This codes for CASSFFGLADYNEQFF.

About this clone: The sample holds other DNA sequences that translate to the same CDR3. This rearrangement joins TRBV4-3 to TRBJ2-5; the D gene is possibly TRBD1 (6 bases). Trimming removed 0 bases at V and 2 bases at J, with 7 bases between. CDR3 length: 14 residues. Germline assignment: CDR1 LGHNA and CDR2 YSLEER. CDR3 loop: CASSQEGAQETQYF. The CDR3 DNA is TGCGCCAGCAGCCAAGAGGGGGCACAAGAGACCCAGTACTTC.

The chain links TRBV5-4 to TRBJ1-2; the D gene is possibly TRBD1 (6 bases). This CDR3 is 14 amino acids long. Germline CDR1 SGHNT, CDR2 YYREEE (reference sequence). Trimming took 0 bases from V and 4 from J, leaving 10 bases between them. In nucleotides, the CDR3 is TGTGCCAGCAGCTTGGGTGGACAGAGCTATGGCTACACCTTC. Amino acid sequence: CASSLGGQSYGYTF.

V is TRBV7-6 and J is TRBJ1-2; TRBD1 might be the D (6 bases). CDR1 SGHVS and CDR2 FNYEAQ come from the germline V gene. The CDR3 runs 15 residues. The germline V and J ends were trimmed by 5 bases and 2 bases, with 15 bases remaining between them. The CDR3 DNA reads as TGTGCCAGCAGCCCTTTCCAGGGGCTGAACTATGGCTACACCTTC. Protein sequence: CASSPFQGLNYGYTF. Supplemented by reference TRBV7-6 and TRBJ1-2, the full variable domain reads GAGVSQSPRYKVTKRGQDVALRCDPISGHVSLYWYRQALGQGPEFLTYFNYEAQQDKSGLPNDRFSAERPEGSISTLTIQRTEQRDSAMYRCASSPFQGLNYGYTFGSGTRLTVV.

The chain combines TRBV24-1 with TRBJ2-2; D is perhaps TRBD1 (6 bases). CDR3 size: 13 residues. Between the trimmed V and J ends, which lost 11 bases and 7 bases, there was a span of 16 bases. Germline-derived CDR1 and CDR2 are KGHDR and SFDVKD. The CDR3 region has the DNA TGTGCCAGTTCCGGGACACGCCACGGGGAGCTGTTTTTT. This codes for CASSGTRHGELFF.

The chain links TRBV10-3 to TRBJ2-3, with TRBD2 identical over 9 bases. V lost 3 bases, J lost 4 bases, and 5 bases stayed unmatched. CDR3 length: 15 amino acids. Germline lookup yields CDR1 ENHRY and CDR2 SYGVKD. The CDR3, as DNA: TGTGCCATCAGTGACAGGGCGGGGGGGCCAGATACGCAGTATTTT. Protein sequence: CAISDRAGGPDTQYF.

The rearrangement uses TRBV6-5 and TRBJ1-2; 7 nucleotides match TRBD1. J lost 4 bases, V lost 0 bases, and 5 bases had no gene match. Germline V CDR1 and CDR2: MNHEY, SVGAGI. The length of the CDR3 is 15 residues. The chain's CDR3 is CASSYSKGAGYGYTF. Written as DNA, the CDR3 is TGTGCCAGCAGTTACTCGAAGGGGGCTGGCTATGGCTACACCTTC.

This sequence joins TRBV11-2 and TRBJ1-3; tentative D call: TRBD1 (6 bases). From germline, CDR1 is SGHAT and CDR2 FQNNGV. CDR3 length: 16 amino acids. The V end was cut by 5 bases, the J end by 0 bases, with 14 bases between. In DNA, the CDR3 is TGTGCCAGCAGCACGACAGGACTTGACTCTGGAAACACCATATATTTT. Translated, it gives CASSTTGLDSGNTIYF.

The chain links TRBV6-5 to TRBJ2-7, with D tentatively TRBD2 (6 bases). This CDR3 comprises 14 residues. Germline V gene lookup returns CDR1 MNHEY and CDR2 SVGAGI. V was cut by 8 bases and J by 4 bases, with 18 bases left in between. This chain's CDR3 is CASGRLEGSYEQYF. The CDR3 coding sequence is TGTGCCAGCGGGAGACTGGAGGGCTCATACGAGCAGTACTTC.

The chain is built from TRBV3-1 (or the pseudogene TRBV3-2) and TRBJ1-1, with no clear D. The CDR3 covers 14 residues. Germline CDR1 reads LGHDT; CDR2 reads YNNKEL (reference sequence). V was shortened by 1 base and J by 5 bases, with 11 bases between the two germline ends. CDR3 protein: CASSQVSTATEAFF. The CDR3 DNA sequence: TGTGCCAGCAGCCAAGTCAGTACAGCTACTGAAGCTTTCTTT.

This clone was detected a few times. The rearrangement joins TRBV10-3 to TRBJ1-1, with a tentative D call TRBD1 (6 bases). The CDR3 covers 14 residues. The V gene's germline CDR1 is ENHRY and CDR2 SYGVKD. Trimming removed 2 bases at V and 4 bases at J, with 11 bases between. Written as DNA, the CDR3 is TGTGCCATCAGTGAGGCCCAGGGGTTCACTGAAGCTTTCTTT. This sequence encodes CAISEAQGFTEAFF.

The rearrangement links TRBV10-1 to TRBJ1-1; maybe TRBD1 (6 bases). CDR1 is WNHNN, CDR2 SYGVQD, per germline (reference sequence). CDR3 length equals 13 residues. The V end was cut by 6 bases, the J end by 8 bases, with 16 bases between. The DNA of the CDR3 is TGCGCCAGCAGCGAACAACAGGGCGGGGAAGCTTTCTTT. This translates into CASSEQQGGEAFF.

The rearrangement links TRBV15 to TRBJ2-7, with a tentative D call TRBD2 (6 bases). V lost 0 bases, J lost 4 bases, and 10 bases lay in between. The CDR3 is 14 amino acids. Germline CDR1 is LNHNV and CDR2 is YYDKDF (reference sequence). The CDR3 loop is CATSRDSGSYEQYF. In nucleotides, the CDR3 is TGTGCCACCAGCAGAGATTCCGGGAGTTACGAGCAGTACTTC.

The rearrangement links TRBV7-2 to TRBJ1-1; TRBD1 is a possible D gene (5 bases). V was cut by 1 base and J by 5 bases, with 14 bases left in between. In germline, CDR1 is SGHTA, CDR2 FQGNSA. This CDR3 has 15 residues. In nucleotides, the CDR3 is TGTGCCAGCAGCTTAGGGGGGGGTATGAGTACTGAAGCTTTCTTT. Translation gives CASSLGGGMSTEAFF.

The CDR3 region is CASSLRWRGALLHEQYF. Here the CDR3 DNA reads TGTGCCAGCAGCCTGAGGTGGCGGGGGGCCCTCCTCCACGAGCAGTACTTC. The V gene is TRBV3-1 (or the pseudogene TRBV3-2), the J gene TRBJ2-7, with 8 nucleotides matching TRBD2. The CDR3 is made up of 17 amino acids. In germline, CDR1 is LGHDT, CDR2 YNNKEL (reference sequence). The V segment lost 4 bases and the J segment 5 bases; nucleotides outside the gene matches: 16.

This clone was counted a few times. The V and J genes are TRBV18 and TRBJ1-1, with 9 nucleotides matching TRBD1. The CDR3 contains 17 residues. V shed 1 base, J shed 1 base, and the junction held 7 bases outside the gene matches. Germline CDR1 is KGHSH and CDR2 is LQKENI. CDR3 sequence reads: CASSPRSSGQGNTEAFF. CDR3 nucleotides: TGTGCCAGCTCACCACGTTCTTCGGGACAGGGGAACACTGAAGCTTTCTTT.